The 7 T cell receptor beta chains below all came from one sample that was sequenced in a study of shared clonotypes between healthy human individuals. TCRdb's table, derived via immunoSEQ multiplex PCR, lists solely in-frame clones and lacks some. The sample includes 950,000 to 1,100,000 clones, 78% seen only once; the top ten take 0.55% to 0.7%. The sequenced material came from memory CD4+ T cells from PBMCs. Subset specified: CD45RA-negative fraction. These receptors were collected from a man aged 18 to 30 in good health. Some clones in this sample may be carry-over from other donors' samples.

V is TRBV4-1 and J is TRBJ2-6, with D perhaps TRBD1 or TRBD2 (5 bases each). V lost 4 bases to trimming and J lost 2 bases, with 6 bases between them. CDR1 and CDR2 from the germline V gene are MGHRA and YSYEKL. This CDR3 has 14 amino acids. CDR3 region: CASSRGAGANVLTF. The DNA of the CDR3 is TGCGCCAGCAGCCGAGGGGCTGGGGCCAACGTCCTGACTTTC.

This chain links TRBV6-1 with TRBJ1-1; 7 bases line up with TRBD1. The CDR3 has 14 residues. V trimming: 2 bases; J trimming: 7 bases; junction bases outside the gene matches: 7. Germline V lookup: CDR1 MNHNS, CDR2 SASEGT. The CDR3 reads CASSEPIGGLEAFF. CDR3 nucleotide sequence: TGTGCCAGCAGTGAACCTATAGGGGGCCTTGAAGCTTTCTTT.

CDR3 nucleotides: TGCGCCAGCATGGGACAGGGTGCTTTTGTCGGGGAGACCCAGTACTTC. It translates to CASMGQGAFVGETQYF. The chain joins TRBV5-1 to TRBJ2-5; 9 bases match TRBD1. The germline V gene has CDR1 SGHRS and CDR2 YFSETQ. The CDR3 runs to 16 residues. Trimming cost V 6 bases and J 5 bases; bases outside gene matches: 14.

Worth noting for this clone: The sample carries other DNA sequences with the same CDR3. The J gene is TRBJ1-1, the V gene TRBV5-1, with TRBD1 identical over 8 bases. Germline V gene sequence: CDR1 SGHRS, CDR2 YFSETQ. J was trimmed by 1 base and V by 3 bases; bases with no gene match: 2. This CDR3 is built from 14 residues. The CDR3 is CASSSTGGNTEAFF. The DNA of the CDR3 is TGCGCCAGCAGCTCTACAGGGGGGAACACTGAAGCTTTCTTT.

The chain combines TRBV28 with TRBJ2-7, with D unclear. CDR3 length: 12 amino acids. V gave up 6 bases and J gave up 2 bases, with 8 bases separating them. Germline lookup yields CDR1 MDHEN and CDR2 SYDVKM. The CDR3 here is CASRGATYEQYF. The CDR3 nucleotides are TGTGCCAGCAGGGGCGCGACCTACGAGCAGTACTTC.

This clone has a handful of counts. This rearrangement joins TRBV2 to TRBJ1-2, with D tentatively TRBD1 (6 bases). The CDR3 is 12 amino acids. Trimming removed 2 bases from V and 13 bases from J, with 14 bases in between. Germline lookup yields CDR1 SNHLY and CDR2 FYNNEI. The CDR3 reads CASSEIQGLRTF. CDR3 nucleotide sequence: TGTGCCAGCAGTGAAATCCAGGGGTTACGCACCTTC.

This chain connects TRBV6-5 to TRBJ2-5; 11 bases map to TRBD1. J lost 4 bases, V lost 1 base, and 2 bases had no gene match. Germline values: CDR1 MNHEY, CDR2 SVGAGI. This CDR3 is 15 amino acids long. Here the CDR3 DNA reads TGTGCCAGCAGTTACTTAGGGACAGGGGGAGAGACCCAGTACTTC. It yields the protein CASSYLGTGGETQYF.